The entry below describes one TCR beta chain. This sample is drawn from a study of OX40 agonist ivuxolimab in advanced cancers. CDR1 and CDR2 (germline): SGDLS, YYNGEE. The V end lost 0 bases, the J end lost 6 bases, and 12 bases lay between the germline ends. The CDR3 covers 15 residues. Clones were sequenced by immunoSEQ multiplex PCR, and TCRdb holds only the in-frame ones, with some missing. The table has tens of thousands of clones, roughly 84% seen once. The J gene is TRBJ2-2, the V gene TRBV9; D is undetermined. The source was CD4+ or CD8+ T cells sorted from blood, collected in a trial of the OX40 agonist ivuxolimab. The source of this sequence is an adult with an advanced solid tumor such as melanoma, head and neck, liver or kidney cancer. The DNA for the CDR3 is TGTGCCAGCAGCGTAGCGGCGGTAGGAGCCGGGGAGCTGTTTTTT. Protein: CASSVAAVGAGELFF.